These 18 T cell receptor beta chains were sequenced from one sample in a study of blood T cell repertoires in COVID-19. The table came from immunoSEQ multiplex PCR; TCRdb's copy has only in-frame clones and leaves some out. The table lists fewer than 45,000 clones, around 82% of them singletons. Sequencing was performed on peripheral blood. The source is a woman of 80 years or more with acute or convalescent COVID-19.

The chain joins TRBV7-9 to TRBJ2-2; D perhaps matches TRBD2 (5 bases). Looked up from germline, CDR1 is SEHNR and CDR2 is FQNEAQ (reference sequence). The germline V and J ends were trimmed by 1 base and 1 base, with 16 bases remaining between them. The CDR3 extends over 18 amino acids. The CDR3 loop reads CASSLEVSALLNTGELFF. The CDR3 DNA is TGTGCCAGCAGCTTAGAAGTTAGCGCCTTACTGAACACCGGGGAGCTGTTTTTT. The full variable domain, in which reference TRBV7-9 and TRBJ2-2 provide the parts outside the CDR3, is DTGVSQNPRHKITKRGQNVTFRCDPISEHNRLYWYRQTLGQGPEFLTYFQNEAQLEKSRLLSDRFSAERPKGSFSTLEIQRTEQGDSAMYLCASSLEVSALLNTGELFFGEGSRLTVL.

The rearrangement uses TRBV23-1 and TRBJ1-5, with TRBD1 as a possible D gene (6 bases). TRBV23-1 carries the ORF label, with uncertain function. Trimming removed 7 bases at V and 0 bases at J, with 25 bases between. This CDR3 comprises 19 residues. The CDR3 coding sequence is TGCGCCAGCAAAACCTTGGGGGGGCCGGGAAACCATAGCAATCAGCCCCAGCATTTT. It specifies CASKTLGGPGNHSNQPQHF.

The CDR3 nucleotides read TGTGCCAGCAGCCCTACAGGGTTTAACGCTTTCTTT. Its protein is CASSPTGFNAFF. This chain uses TRBV12-3 or TRBV12-4 with TRBJ1-1; D perhaps matches TRBD1 (6 bases). The CDR3 is made up of 12 amino acids. Trimming removed 6 bases at V and 11 bases at J, with 16 bases between.

This clone was seen a few times. The V call is TRBV30, the J call TRBJ2-7, with TRBD2 matching 8 bases. Germline V gene lookup returns CDR1 GTSNPN and CDR2 SVGIG (reference sequence). CDR3 length: 14 residues. The ends lost 3 bases at V and 3 bases at J; junction bases unmatched: 7. CDR3 in amino acids: CAWSPGGGLYEQYF. CDR3 DNA sequence: TGTGCCTGGAGCCCGGGGGGGGGACTCTACGAGCAGTACTTC.

The V gene is TRBV6-4, the J gene TRBJ1-1; no clear D. In germline, CDR1 is MRHNA, CDR2 SNTAGT. This CDR3 is built from 13 residues. The V end lost 8 bases, the J end lost 1 base, and 11 bases lay between the germline ends. Here the CDR3 DNA reads TGTGCCAGCCGAAAGAGGGAGAACACTGAAGCTTTCTTT. Protein product: CASRKRENTEAFF.

The chain recombines TRBV9 with TRBJ2-3; tentative D call: TRBD2 (5 bases). V shed 2 bases and J shed 6 bases, with 13 bases lying between them. Germline CDR1 SGDLS, CDR2 YYNGEE. The CDR3 runs to 14 residues. This CDR3 is CASSVEDPGDTQYF. CDR3 in DNA: TGTGCCAGCAGCGTGGAGGACCCGGGGGATACGCAGTATTTT.

The genes are TRBV18 and TRBJ1-2, with 12 bases fitting TRBD1. Losses at the gene ends were 3 bases for V and 2 bases for J; bases not matched to a gene: 1. The CDR3 totals 15 residues. Germline V gene sequence: CDR1 KGHSH, CDR2 LQKENI. The CDR3 DNA follows: TGTGCCAGCTCACCGGGACAGGGGGCGAACTATGGCTACACCTTC. Protein product: CASSPGQGANYGYTF.

This rearrangement joins TRBV5-8 to TRBJ2-7, with TRBD2 identical over 7 bases. The V gene end was trimmed by 1 base and the J gene end by 9 bases; junction bases not matched to a gene: 7. The CDR3 loop spans 13 amino acids. In germline, CDR1 is SGHTS, CDR2 YDEGEE. The CDR3 protein is CASSLQGGRGQYF. As DNA, the CDR3 is TGTGCCAGCAGCTTGCAGGGCGGGAGAGGGCAGTACTTC.

The V call is TRBV25-1, the J call TRBJ2-3; 7 bases are a match to TRBD2. V was clipped by 7 bases and J by 1 base; unmatched bases: 11. Germline CDR1 and CDR2: MGHDK and SYGVNS. CDR3 length: 16 amino acids. The CDR3 is CASKGGPGAGTDTQYF. The CDR3 DNA is TGTGCCAGCAAGGGAGGGCCTGGGGCGGGCACAGATACGCAGTATTTT.

The rearrangement uses TRBV5-1 and TRBJ2-1; D perhaps matches TRBD1 (5 bases). V gave up 2 bases and J gave up 0 bases, with 6 bases separating them. This CDR3 comprises 14 residues. Germline V gives CDR1 SGHRS, CDR2 YFSETQ. CDR3 protein: CASSLGDSYNEQFF. DNA for the CDR3: TGCGCCAGCAGCTTAGGGGACTCCTACAATGAGCAGTTCTTC.

This chain links TRBV5-5 with TRBJ2-3, with 7 bases that match TRBD1. CDR1 and CDR2 from the germline V gene are SGHKS and YYEKEE (reference sequence). CDR3 length: 15 amino acids. The J segment lost 4 bases and the V segment lost 0 bases, leaving 5 bases of the junction unmatched. CDR3 DNA: TGTGCCAGCAGCTTGGCTTACCAGGGGGCAGATACGCAGTATTTT. Protein: CASSLAYQGADTQYF.

CDR3 DNA: TGTGCCAGTAGTAACCACAGGGGTACTGAAGCTTTCTTT. The encoded protein is CASSNHRGTEAFF. This chain links TRBV19 with TRBJ1-1; 7 bases align to TRBD1. This CDR3 has 13 amino acids. After removal of 4 bases from V and 5 bases from J, the junction contained 4 bases not matched to a gene. Germline values: CDR1 LNHDA, CDR2 SQIVND (reference sequence).

The chain has TRBV10-3 and TRBJ2-1; D may be TRBD1 (6 bases). There are 13 residues in the CDR3. Trimming took 6 bases from V and 8 from J, leaving 14 bases between them. The germline V gene encodes CDR1 ENHRY and CDR2 SYGVKD. The DNA for the CDR3 is TGTGCCATCAGGCCGGGACAAAGCCATGAGCAGTTCTTC. It codes for CAIRPGQSHEQFF.

The chain combines TRBV4-1 with TRBJ2-7; D is possibly TRBD2 (6 bases). V was trimmed by 1 base and J by 0 bases, leaving 19 bases between them. The CDR3 is made up of 18 amino acids. CDR1 is MGHRA, CDR2 YSYEKL, per germline. CDR3 in amino acids: CASSQARSGGTSSYEQYF. As DNA, the CDR3 is TGCGCCAGCAGCCAAGCTCGCAGTGGCGGGACGAGCTCCTACGAGCAGTACTTC.

The chain joins TRBV19 to TRBJ2-5; TRBD1 might be the D (7 bases). CDR3 length: 14 amino acids. From germline, CDR1 is LNHDA and CDR2 SQIVND (reference sequence). Trimming removed 7 bases at V and 5 bases at J, with 17 bases between. DNA for the CDR3: TGTGCCAGTACGGGGACAGCGGGCAGGGAGACCCAGTACTTC. Translated: CASTGTAGRETQYF.

The V call is TRBV3-1 (or the pseudogene TRBV3-2), the J call TRBJ1-6; TRBD1 is a possible D gene (6 bases). Trimming pared 1 base from V and 2 bases from J, leaving 6 bases between. Looked up from germline, CDR1 is LGHDT and CDR2 is YNNKEL (reference sequence). This CDR3 has 15 amino acids. CDR3 in amino acids: CASSQGTAYNSPLHF. DNA for the CDR3: TGTGCCAGCAGCCAAGGGACAGCCTATAATTCACCCCTCCACTTT.

V usage is TRBV29-1 and J usage is TRBJ1-2; D uncertain. The CDR3 sequence is 13 residues long. Per germline, CDR1 SQVTM and CDR2 ANQGSEA. Trimming took off 0 bases at V and 5 bases at J, with 10 bases between the two ends. The CDR3 here is CSVEDNGEYGYTF. The CDR3, as DNA: TGCAGCGTTGAAGATAACGGAGAGTATGGCTACACCTTC.

The chain couples TRBV5-4 to TRBJ1-5; possibly TRBD1 for D (5 bases). The V end was cut by 0 bases, the J end by 2 bases, with 6 bases between. This CDR3 has 14 residues. In germline, CDR1 is SGHNT, CDR2 YYREEE (reference sequence). The CDR3 protein is CASSLEGGNQPQHF. The CDR3 DNA is TGTGCCAGCAGCTTGGAAGGGGGCAATCAGCCCCAGCATTTT.